The rows below give T cell receptor beta chains drawn from one sample of a study of T-cell memory formation after mild COVID-19. MiXCR, run by TCRdb on the 5' RACE reads, gives a single entry per CDR3 protein. The sample lists 98,000 or so distinct CDR3 sequences; roughly 19% were seen once. The sample taken for sequencing was PBMCs or a T cell subset sorted from them (not recorded which). These receptors originate from a man aged 18-30 years who had mild COVID-19 (a few samples of this study predate the infection). Cell type and time point are not known. CDR3s leave out the opening cysteine and the closing phenylalanine or tryptophan. Size values are once, few and many counts, or a class for expanded clones, and some rows have none.

J,V,size,CDR3
TRBJ1-1,TRBV7-2,NA,ASSLGRVETEAF
TRBJ1-5,TRBV5-1,NA,ASSWGDRGGNQPQH
TRBJ2-7,TRBV9,few,ASSVGLAGMQY
TRBJ2-3,TRBV3-1,few,ASSQTGTDTQY
TRBJ2-1,TRBV6-1,few,ASSDPGQGAIEQF
TRBJ2-7,TRBV6-6,few,ASSYSMGTGSYEQY
TRBJ2-1,TRBV15,many,ATSKGEFYNEQF
TRBJ1-1,TRBV5-1,NA,ASRASIGQGHFPAF
TRBJ1-5,TRBV6-2/TRBV6-3,NA,ASSDDRGYQPQH
TRBJ2-1,TRBV7-9,NA,ASSPIGVLRPNEQF
TRBJ2-1,TRBV27,NA,ASSPLTSGSYNEQF
TRBJ1-2,TRBV7-2,NA,ASSPPSGHRGTYGYT
TRBJ2-5,TRBV29-1,many,SVWTGAETQY
TRBJ1-1,TRBV9,NA,ASSVDGVPTEAF
TRBJ2-4,TRBV2,NA,ASNVDSPNIQY
TRBJ2-2,TRBV4-3,NA,ASSARGQTGELF
TRBJ2-5,TRBV11-1,few,ASSLGRQYQETQY
TRBJ1-1,TRBV7-2,NA,ASSSDGGGTEAF
TRBJ2-3,TRBV7-2,NA,ASSSRLAELSDTQY
TRBJ1-1,TRBV5-1,many,ASSPKSDTEAF
TRBJ1-1,TRBV29-1,NA,SISEVRAF
TRBJ2-5,TRBV4-3,NA,ASSHDPGLQETQY
TRBJ2-3,TRBV14,NA,ASSSNRRGRADTQY
TRBJ1-2,TRBV2,NA,ASSEKATGGHGYT
TRBJ1-1,TRBV12-3/TRBV12-4,NA,ASSLDLLGTEAF
TRBJ2-3,TRBV29-1,few,SVHRGSGDTQY
TRBJ1-2,TRBV19,few,ASSIWQQDGYT
TRBJ2-7,TRBV11-2,few,ASSLETAYEQY
TRBJ2-2,TRBV5-6,NA,ASRAIVRGNTGELF
TRBJ2-1,TRBV30,NA,AWSSMNGEQF
TRBJ2-3,TRBV7-7,few,ASSLFQGSMDTQY
TRBJ2-7,TRBV23-1,few,ASSSEGPFLGGEQY
TRBJ2-3,TRBV5-1,NA,ASTLRGVSTDTQY
TRBJ2-5,TRBV20-1,NA,SARKTEIETQY
TRBJ1-3,TRBV2,NA,AGRFYSGNTIY